Shown below are 28 T cell receptor beta chains from a single sample sequenced in a study of cytomegalovirus exposure and HLA in healthy donors. The PCR ran on 60 Vbeta and 13 Jbeta primers. Clones were read by immunoSEQ multiplex PCR, and TCRdb kept only the in-frame ones, dropping some. The table records 100,000 or so clones, 84% of them present only once. Sequenced input: PBMCs. These receptors were collected from a man younger than 35 in good health and CMV-seronegative.

The chain carries TRBV4-3 and TRBJ1-5; maybe TRBD1 (6 bases). The CDR3 has 17 amino acids. The germline V and J ends were trimmed by 3 bases and 3 bases, with 18 bases remaining between them. The germline V gene has CDR1 LGHNA and CDR2 YSLEER. CDR3 in amino acids: CASSQPEDSYPNQPQHF. The DNA of the CDR3 is TGCGCCAGCAGCCAGCCCGAGGACAGCTACCCCAATCAGCCCCAGCATTTT.

The V and J genes are TRBV7-6 and TRBJ2-3; 8 bases align to TRBD2. The germline V gene encodes CDR1 SGHVS and CDR2 FNYEAQ. Trimming at V came to 5 bases and at J to 0 bases, leaving 10 bases not matched to a gene. The CDR3 contains 17 residues. For the CDR3, the DNA is TGTGCCAGCAGCCTACAAAAGCGGGGGTGGAGCACAGATACGCAGTATTTT. It yields the protein CASSLQKRGWSTDTQYF. The entire variable domain, with the rest obtained from reference TRBV7-6 and TRBJ2-3, is as follows: GAGVSQSPRYKVTKRGQDVALRCDPISGHVSLYWYRQALGQGPEFLTYFNYEAQQDKSGLPNDRFSAERPEGSISTLTIQRTEQRDSAMYRCASSLQKRGWSTDTQYFGPGTRLTVL.

This rearrangement joins TRBV4-2 to TRBJ2-3; D perhaps matches TRBD2 (5 bases). In germline, CDR1 is LGHNA, CDR2 YNFKEQ. With 8 bases removed from V and 2 bases from J, the gap between germline ends came to 11 bases. This CDR3 region has 13 residues. This chain's CDR3 is CASGGGSTDTQYF. The CDR3 region has the DNA TGTGCCAGCGGAGGCGGCTCCACAGATACGCAGTATTTT.

This clone occurred once. The chain joins TRBV6-6 to TRBJ1-1; 10 bases map to TRBD1. The V gene end was trimmed by 5 bases and the J gene end by 3 bases; junction bases not matched to a gene: 0. Germline V lookup: CDR1 MNHNY, CDR2 SVGAGI (reference sequence). CDR3 size: 13 residues. The CDR3 here is CASSGTGDTEAFF. CDR3 coding DNA: TGTGCCAGCAGTGGGACAGGGGACACTGAAGCTTTCTTT.

The CDR3 here is CAWGRGLLMNTEAFF. For the CDR3, the DNA is TGTGCCTGGGGGCGGGGGTTATTGATGAACACTGAAGCTTTCTTT. The chain uses TRBV30 and TRBJ1-1, with D possibly being TRBD1 (5 bases). V was cut by 5 bases and J by 0 bases, with 16 bases left in between. Germline V gene data show CDR1 as GTSNPN and CDR2 as SVGIG (reference sequence). CDR3 length: 15 amino acids.

This clone was seen once. The gene calls are TRBV4-2 and TRBJ2-7; 8 nucleotides align to TRBD2. Germline assignment: CDR1 LGHNA and CDR2 YNFKEQ. V lost 5 bases to trimming and J lost 5 bases; unmatched junction nucleotides: 11. The CDR3 is 15 residues long. This CDR3 reads CASSYESGSFDEQYF. DNA for the CDR3: TGTGCCAGCAGCTACGAAAGCGGGAGCTTCGACGAGCAGTACTTC.

The rearrangement links TRBV9 to TRBJ2-2, with D possibly TRBD1 on 5 matching bases. Germline V gene sequence: CDR1 SGDLS, CDR2 YYNGEE. Trimming took off 7 bases at V and 6 bases at J, with 13 bases between the two ends. The CDR3 spans 13 residues. The CDR3 sequence is CASCPGHAGELFF. The CDR3 nucleotides read TGTGCCAGCTGTCCCGGACATGCCGGGGAGCTGTTTTTT.

The V gene is TRBV19, the J gene TRBJ2-7; possibly TRBD1 for D (6 bases). The CDR3 contains 14 residues. Germline V gene data show CDR1 as LNHDA and CDR2 as SQIVND (reference sequence). Trimming pared 6 bases from V and 4 bases from J, leaving 16 bases between. The CDR3 loop is CASRPKGGVYEQYF. The DNA of the CDR3 is TGTGCCAGTAGACCGAAAGGGGGAGTTTACGAGCAGTACTTC.

The rearrangement links TRBV13 to TRBJ2-1; no reliable D call. V lost 2 bases, J lost 7 bases, and 6 bases lay in between. The germline V gene encodes CDR1 PRHDT and CDR2 FYEKMQ (reference sequence). The CDR3 covers 12 residues. The CDR3 protein is CASSLLSNEQFF. Here the CDR3 DNA reads TGTGCCAGCAGCTTATTATCTAATGAGCAGTTCTTC.

The chain employs TRBV6-6 and TRBJ1-2; D ambiguous. Germline CDR1 MNHNY, CDR2 SVGAGI (reference sequence). The CDR3 is 11 amino acids. With 5 bases removed from V and 7 bases from J, the gap between germline ends came to 8 bases. The CDR3 sequence: CASSKLTGYTF. Written as DNA, the CDR3 is TGTGCCAGCAGTAAACTTACTGGCTACACCTTC.

This chain joins TRBV14 and TRBJ2-3, with D hard to call. Per the germline V gene, CDR1 is SGHDN and CDR2 is FVKESK. Deletions cut 4 bases from V and 2 bases from J, with 4 bases between. The CDR3 spans 12 residues. CDR3 bases: TGTGCCAGCAGCCTCGTCACAGATACGCAGTATTTT. This gives the protein CASSLVTDTQYF.

This sequence joins TRBV9 and TRBJ2-5; possible D gene TRBD2, 5 bases. Germline V gene lookup returns CDR1 SGDLS and CDR2 YYNGEE. Trimming cost V 4 bases and J 2 bases, with 15 bases left between them. CDR3 size: 15 residues. CDR3 in DNA: TGTGCCAGCAGCCTAAGTCCGGGGTCTCAAGAGACCCAGTACTTC. It codes for CASSLSPGSQETQYF.

V is TRBV10-3 and J is TRBJ2-7; 11 nucleotides agree with TRBD2. The CDR3 is made up of 15 amino acids. V was pared by 6 bases and J by 2 bases, with 6 bases of the junction left unmatched. The germline gives CDR1 ENHRY, CDR2 SYGVKD. CDR3 DNA: TGTGCCATCAGGGGACAGACTAGCGGGGCCTACGAGCAGTACTTC. It is translated as CAIRGQTSGAYEQYF.

This clone turned up a few times. The chain is built from TRBV19 and TRBJ2-2, with D possibly TRBD1 on 5 matching bases. The germline gives CDR1 LNHDA, CDR2 SQIVND (reference sequence). Trimming left V 8 bases short and J 1 base short, with 17 bases between. This CDR3 has 16 residues. The DNA of the CDR3 is TGTGCCAGTCATCCTCAAAGGGGTGGGAACACCGGGGAGCTGTTTTTT. Protein product: CASHPQRGGNTGELFF.

This chain uses TRBV7-6 with TRBJ1-2; possible D gene TRBD1, 5 bases. With 3 bases removed from V and 3 bases from J, the gap between germline ends came to 14 bases. CDR3 length: 15 amino acids. Per the germline V gene, CDR1 is SGHVS and CDR2 is FNYEAQ. The CDR3 protein is CASSFRAEPYYGYTF. The CDR3 bases are TGTGCCAGCAGCTTCAGGGCGGAACCTTACTATGGCTACACCTTC.

The V and J genes are TRBV6-6 and TRBJ2-1, with D possibly being TRBD2 (7 bases). CDR1 is MNHNY, CDR2 SVGAGI, per germline (reference sequence). V lost 8 bases and J lost 4, with 15 bases in between. The CDR3 is 14 residues long. This CDR3 reads CASQGRERYNEQFF. CDR3 nucleotides: TGTGCCAGCCAGGGGCGGGAGAGGTACAATGAGCAGTTCTTC.

The genes are TRBV7-9 and TRBJ2-7; weak D call: TRBD2 (6 bases). The germline gives CDR1 SEHNR, CDR2 FQNEAQ (reference sequence). This CDR3 has 17 amino acids. V lost 4 bases and J 0 bases, leaving 19 bases between the germline ends. The CDR3 region has the DNA TGTGCCAGCAGCTCCGAAGGGAGCGGGCGTAGCTCCTACGAGCAGTACTTC. This codes for CASSSEGSGRSSYEQYF.

J is TRBJ2-7 and V is TRBV7-2; TRBD2 aligns across 9 bases. Germline V lookup: CDR1 SGHTA, CDR2 FQGNSA. CDR3 length: 15 residues. With V trimmed by 4 bases and J by 1 base, 5 bases remained unmatched. The CDR3 bases are TGTGCCAGCAGCTCCTCTAGCGGGGCTTCCTACGAGCAGTACTTC. Protein product: CASSSSSGASYEQYF.

The chain carries TRBV5-4 and TRBJ2-3, with D tentatively TRBD2 (6 bases). From germline, CDR1 is SGHNT and CDR2 YYREEE (reference sequence). V lost 1 base and J lost 2, with 11 bases in between. This CDR3 spans 15 amino acids. The CDR3 region has the DNA TGTGCCAGCAGCTTGTCGGACTACCCCACAGATACGCAGTATTTT. Translated: CASSLSDYPTDTQYF.

The chain combines TRBV28 with TRBJ1-4, with D hard to call. There are 15 residues in the CDR3. Trimming stripped 5 bases from V and 0 bases from J, with 10 bases between. CDR1 MDHEN and CDR2 SYDVKM come from the germline V gene. As DNA, the CDR3 is TGTGCCAGCAGTCCACTCCCTGCAACTAATGAAAAACTGTTTTTT. Its protein product is CASSPLPATNEKLFF. The complete variable domain, with remaining parts taken from reference TRBV28 and TRBJ1-4, reads DVKVTQSSRYLVKRTGEKVFLECVQDMDHENMFWYRQDPGLGLRLIYFSYDVKMKEKGDIPEGYSVSREKKERFSLILESASTNQTSMYLCASSPLPATNEKLFFGSGTQLSVL.

Only one count was recorded for this clone. The CDR3 nucleotides read TGCAGCGTTGAAGGGTGGGACAGCCGCATGAACACTGAAGCTTTCTTT. The encoded protein is CSVEGWDSRMNTEAFF. V usage is TRBV29-1 and J usage is TRBJ1-1; 7 bases fit TRBD1. Trimming removed 1 base from V and 0 bases from J; junction bases left unmatched: 8. The CDR3 is made up of 16 amino acids. In germline, CDR1 is SQVTM, CDR2 ANQGSEA.

This clone was counted between two and nine times. The chain links TRBV5-1 to TRBJ2-3, with a possible D match to TRBD1 (6 bases). Germline V gene data show CDR1 as SGHRS and CDR2 as YFSETQ. The V end was cut by 2 bases, the J end by 5 bases, with 9 bases between. The CDR3 contains 13 residues. The CDR3 spells CASSLTGIDTQYF. CDR3 coding DNA: TGCGCCAGCAGCTTAACAGGGATAGATACGCAGTATTTT.

V and J are TRBV5-1 and TRBJ1-2, with D possibly TRBD1 on 5 matching bases. V lost 5 bases, J lost 4 bases, and 15 bases lay in between. The germline CDR1 and CDR2 sequences are SGHRS and YFSETQ. This CDR3 comprises 14 residues. The CDR3 is CASSWRGAGYGYTF. CDR3 nucleotides: TGCGCCAGCAGTTGGAGGGGCGCCGGCTATGGCTACACCTTC.

The chain couples TRBV6-1 to TRBJ2-7; 10 bases align to TRBD2. The end of the DNA aligns better with TRBJ2-1, so the J call may be wrong. Germline CDR1 is MNHNS and CDR2 is SASEGT. The CDR3 sequence is 15 residues long. The CDR3 nucleotides are TGTGCCAGCAGTATCCTAGCGGGAGCAAAGGATGAGCAGTTCTTC. Its protein is CASSILAGAKDEQFF.

This chain joins TRBV15 and TRBJ1-3; TRBD1 is a possible D gene (6 bases). Germline V lookup: CDR1 LNHNV, CDR2 YYDKDF (reference sequence). The CDR3 extends over 17 amino acids. The germline V and J ends were trimmed by 3 bases and 1 base, with 16 bases remaining between them. CDR3 region: CATSSLAGGWSGNTIYF. Written as DNA, the CDR3 is TGTGCCACCAGCAGCCTAGCTGGGGGCTGGTCTGGAAACACCATATATTTT. Together with reference TRBV15 and TRBJ1-3, the CDR3 gives the full variable domain: DAMVIQNPRYQVTQFGKPVTLSCSQTLNHNVMYWYQQKSSQAPKLLFHYYDKDFNNEADTPDNFQSRRPNTSFCFLDIRSPGLGDTAMYLCATSSLAGGWSGNTIYFGEGSWLTVV.

V gene TRBV13 combines with J gene TRBJ2-7; tentative D call: TRBD2 (5 bases). There are 14 residues in the CDR3. With 1 base removed from V and 0 bases from J, the gap between germline ends came to 7 bases. Germline CDR1 is PRHDT and CDR2 is FYEKMQ (reference sequence). The CDR3 DNA sequence: TGTGCCAGCAGCTTAGTAGGGAGCTCCTACGAGCAGTACTTC. Translated: CASSLVGSSYEQYF.

V usage is TRBV5-1 and J usage is TRBJ2-7; perhaps TRBD1 as D (6 bases). With 7 bases removed from V and 2 bases from J, the gap between germline ends came to 16 bases. Germline-derived CDR1 and CDR2 are SGHRS and YFSETQ. The CDR3 is 14 amino acids. Written as DNA, the CDR3 is TGCGCCAGCTGGAAGGACAGCCTACCCTACGAGCAGTACTTC. Encoded protein: CASWKDSLPYEQYF.

This clone was recorded a few times. This chain connects TRBV6-1 to TRBJ2-1, with 8 bases aligning to TRBD1. Germline CDR1 is MNHNS and CDR2 is SASEGT. The CDR3 consists of 14 residues. J was trimmed by 6 bases and V by 6 bases; bases with no gene match: 7. The CDR3 sequence: CASRTGQGGNEQFF. CDR3 in DNA: TGTGCCAGCAGGACCGGACAGGGAGGCAATGAGCAGTTCTTC.